Here is one T cell receptor (beta chain) with its context. Its antigen target is currently unknown. No base qualities exist here, and no much larger clone lies one base off it. Sequences SGHTS (CDR1) and YDEGEE (CDR2) are obtained from the germline V gene. Trimming at the junction amounts to 2 bases on V and 3 bases on J, and the germline ends lie 24 bases apart. From its cysteine to its phenylalanine, the CDR3 spans 18 amino acids. Only the CDR3 DNA stays, 54 bases, in frame from base 1. This sample was taken from a study of cytomegalovirus exposure and HLA in healthy donors (dated by TCRdb to between 2016 and 2019). Background for the entire study: According to an earlier analysis of 550 to 700 of the donors, roughly 180 million T cells yielded roughly 110 million unique TCR beta sequences and 250 to 350 Gb of sequence data. About 280 gigabases of sequencing data and approximately 85 million unique TCR sequences were included in an early release covering several hundred HLA-typed donors. Among the roughly 380 genotyped donors, 81% belonged to the genetic ancestry cluster associated with self-reported Caucasian donors. The study was designed to test whether signatures of past pathogen exposure could be identified by cataloging public T cell receptors. The study profiled the T cell repertoires of approximately 700 subjects by immunosequencing and related them to cytomegalovirus serostatus. In addition to the first cohort of 650 to 750 subjects, a separate validation cohort of 120 different subjects was used. To predict cytomegalovirus infection status, the study combined high-throughput TCR immunosequencing, statistical association of individual TCRs with disease status, and machine learning. In a later analysis, previously published TCR beta repertoires from about 670 donors were re-analyzed and high-resolution HLA genotyping was added so that TCR occurrence patterns could be studied. Rather than using new phenotypic data, the later analysis identified candidate immune exposures from TCR beta sequences and from how often those sequences occurred across donors. An earlier analysis of about 600 of the donors used high-throughput TCR beta sequencing to judge whether each TCR beta V gene segment behaved as functional or pseudogenic. Alongside the repertoire data, information on donor age, sex, ethnicity and CMV serostatus was compiled. A later genetic analysis used genome-wide SNP genotypes for about three fifths of the 666 donors, treating that subset as a discovery cohort. All discovery cohort repertoires had been generated on a single sequencing platform. Class I and class II HLA loci were covered by the typing at four-digit resolution. Typing coverage varied by locus: 629-630 donors for A, B, C, DRB1 and DQB1; approximately 500 for DQA1; 600 to 610 for DPA1; about 450 for DPB1. Because of strong linkage in the cohort, four or five DR-DQ haplotypes were treated as single units for association and clustering. Among almost 400 genotyped donors of the cohort, an average of about 240,000 unique TCR beta nucleotide sequences were sequenced per donor, roughly 20% of them non-productive. The research as a whole found: Specific HLA alleles were associated with 15,000 to 20,000 TCR beta sequences at a false discovery rate of 0.05 in a later analysis. Because counts were too low, roughly 18 rarely observed V segments, including chromosome 9 orphons, were left out of the earlier analysis of several hundred of the donors. Sequencing depth was assumed to be roughly uniform across donors in the presence/absence analyses, though that assumption may not hold. A later genetic analysis associated a missense DCLRE1C variant with V-gene and J-gene trimming of TCR beta chains, and an independent cohort replicated the association. Most TCR sequences were seen in very few donors, while some public TCRs were found in many individuals. CMV serostatus was the only immune exposure information available for the cohort. In vitro tests confirmed that a few of the cytomegalovirus-associated TCR beta chains recognize cytomegalovirus antigens. Broadly in line with IMGT annotations, most TCR beta V segments showed up in productive rearrangements about 87% or about 30% of the time in an earlier analysis of roughly 590 of the donors. A further reported finding was that TCR beta sequences accurately predicted the HLA-A and HLA-B alleles for most subjects in the first cohort. Strong co-occurrence of HLA alleles, especially DR and DQ, made assigning TCR associations to individual alleles difficult. According to a later analysis, TCR association rates differed among HLA loci, with DRB1 alleles showing the most associated TCRs and HLA-C alleles showing the fewest. The study gave a list of some 150 TCR beta chains associated with cytomegalovirus. A cluster of highly shared sequence variants was judged likely to be a technical artifact of the sequencing pipeline. Several of the top co-occurrence clusters appeared to be linked to parvovirus B19, influenza, CMV and Epstein-Barr virus, according to a later analysis. Cytomegalovirus status was reported to be diagnosed by the classifier with high specificity and sensitivity in both the original and validation cohorts. A later analysis found that HLA-associated TCR beta chains were more clonally expanded and had lower generation probabilities than equally common non-associated chains. A later analysis found that most CMV-associated TCR beta chains appeared HLA-restricted, with HLA associations seemingly driven largely by CMV exposure. Because HLA typing was missing for some donors at each locus, association tests included only the typed subset. Some IMGT-functional V segments, including TRBV6-2 and TRBV6-3, could not be distinguished by the 87-base-pair reads and were therefore excluded. Linkage disequilibrium might explain the correlated functional status among segregating V segments, but an unknown experimental factor could not be ruled out. According to the authors, the approach could potentially be generalized to other disease states and immunological phenotypes. A later genetic analysis reported fewer N-insertions in productive TCRs among donors in an Asian-associated ancestry cluster than the approximately 670-donor mean. The cohort was sequenced for TCR beta chains only, and without alpha or paired-chain data the features that could be detected were limited.

Library construction relied on the immunoSEQ multiplex PCR assay. A mixture of 60 forward primers for TCR Vbeta segments and 13 reverse primers for TCR Jbeta segments was used in the multiplex PCR. The CDR3 region of rearranged TCR beta genes was amplified from genomic DNA by a multiplex PCR assay. On the Illumina HiSeq System, the amplified TCR beta libraries were sequenced as 87-base-pair reads. Processing in the source paper ran as follows. In a later analysis, 80 million or so unique TCR beta chains were counted across the approximately 640 repertoires, and roughly 10 million of these chains were shared by at least two donors. Raw reads were error-corrected and collapsed into unique sequences with a nearest-neighbor algorithm that merged closely related sequences to remove PCR and sequencing errors. Alignment of CDR3 sequences to IMGT reference sequences was used to assign V, D and J gene segments. For a sequence to be retained, a match of at least six nucleotides to both a V gene segment and a J gene segment was required. Rearrangements were called productive when the CDR3 lacked stop codons and stayed in frame with V and J; all others were non-productive. Following IMGT convention, CDR3 was defined as the stretch from the second conserved V-encoded cysteine up to the conserved J-encoded phenylalanine. The earlier analysis of around 640 of the donors excluded sequences that lacked an unambiguous match to a single V gene segment. In an earlier analysis of approximately 590 of the donors, a V segment was called functional when productive rearrangements were above 56.7%, and segregating when the standard deviation between donors exceeded 5%. To diagnose cytomegalovirus status from the catalog of TCR beta chain sequences, a statistical classification framework was built. V and J gene assignment, in a later analysis, came from comparing TCR nucleotide sequences with IMGT/GENE-DB human TR gene sequences. In a later analysis, CDR3 sequences and most-parsimonious VDJ recombination scenarios were assigned using the TCRdist pipeline. In a later analysis, each TCR beta chain was defined by its CDR3 amino acid sequence together with its V-gene family, and reads without a unique V-gene family were excluded. As a way to deal with suspected cross-contamination and a sequencing artifact, a later analysis dropped hundreds of nucleotide sequences that were highly shared and had low generation probability. For each public chain, a later analysis derived a clonal expansion index from normalized ranks of inferred template counts within each repertoire. A later analysis computed generation probabilities with a VDJ recombination model fitted to out-of-frame rearrangements, and checked the results against IGoR. Hypergeometric tests were used in a later analysis to score TCR-TCR, TCR-HLA and TCR-CMV co-occurrence, with a repertoire-size bias correction applied to the TCR pairs. False discovery rates were estimated in a later analysis by permuting HLA or CMV assignments 20 times. In a later analysis, co-occurring TCRs were grouped with DBSCAN, and TCRdist sequence similarity was added when clustering was performed within HLA-allele-positive subsets. Repertoires with fewer than 30,000 or more than 120,000 public chains were left out of co-occurrence clustering, as were a handful of repertoires with anomalous nucleotide sharing. Drawn from immuneACCESS, this table holds only the in-frame rearrangements with V and J called that TCRdb kept. Clones are partly lost; checked studies trace under half to an unresolved V gene and leave the rest unexplained. V, J and clone size reflect that table, while D and trimming were determined from the DNA. Counted in this sample were about 160,000 clones; roughly 79% of them appeared once. Clones ranked in the top ten supply roughly 0.99% of the sample.

The cohort comprised 670 or so healthy bone marrow donors. At the time of sampling, all cohort members were nominally healthy, though unrecorded immune exposures were likely present. The donor tested CMV seronegative and was one of the 352 seronegative cohort members. Each donor provided a peripheral blood sample, and peripheral blood mononuclear cells were used for TCR beta sequencing. Genomic DNA extraction from the blood cell samples was performed with the Qiagen DNeasy Blood Extraction Kit. Sequencing was carried out using PBMCs. The V and J segments used are TRBV5-8 and TRBJ2-7, with TRBD2 as a weak D call on 7 bases. This TCR was recovered from a woman between 35 and 50 years old in good health and CMV-seronegative. The nucleotides read TGTGCCAGCAGCTTACGGGCGGGAGAGGTAGGGGGATTCTACGAGCAGTACTTC. The encoded protein is CASSLRAGEVGGFYEQYF.